Each of the 3 T cell receptor beta chains below was sequenced from the same sample in a study of OX40 agonist ivuxolimab in advanced cancers. TCRdb's copy holds only in-frame clones and misses some; the assay was immunoSEQ multiplex PCR. The table has about 24,000 clones, 79% seen once. Here the sequenced sample was CD4+ or CD8+ T cells sorted from blood, taken in a trial of the OX40 agonist ivuxolimab. These receptors were taken from an adult with an advanced solid tumor such as melanoma, head and neck, liver or kidney cancer.

The chain recombines TRBV5-1 with TRBJ1-1; D ambiguous. The length of the CDR3 is 13 residues. V was pared by 3 bases and J by 0 bases, with 6 bases between. CDR1 SGHRS and CDR2 YFSETQ come from the germline V gene. The CDR3 region has the DNA TGCGCCAGCAGCTACGAGATGAACACTGAAGCTTTCTTT. Encoded protein: CASSYEMNTEAFF.

The rearrangement links TRBV7-9 to TRBJ1-3; unclear D gene. Germline CDR1 SEHNR, CDR2 FQNEAQ (reference sequence). This CDR3 has 13 amino acids. V dropped 1 base and J dropped 4 bases, with 5 bases sitting between them. For the CDR3, the DNA is TGTGCCAGCAGCTTAGGAGCAGGAAACACCATATATTTT. Translated: CASSLGAGNTIYF.

This clone showed up just once. The V gene is TRBV5-6, the J gene TRBJ2-6, with no clear D. V lost 0 bases, J lost 0 bases, and 7 bases lay in between. The CDR3 runs 16 residues. Per germline, CDR1 SGHDT and CDR2 YYEEEE. The CDR3 is CASSLDRSSGANVLTF. The CDR3, as DNA: TGTGCCAGCAGCTTGGACAGAAGCTCTGGGGCCAACGTCCTGACTTTC.